This TCR beta chain was profiled in a study of blood T cell repertoires in COVID-19. This CDR3 region has 15 residues. The germline gives CDR1 SGHRS, CDR2 YFSETQ. Losses at the gene ends were 4 bases for V and 3 bases for J; bases not matched to a gene: 10. In assigning cohorts, the study relied on participant-reported clinical history. Libraries were prepared by immunoSEQ multiplex PCR; TCRdb keeps only in-frame clonotypes and omits some of them. Found here are around 250,000 clones, roughly 85% of them singletons; the top ten hold roughly 6.7%. A single count supports this clone. Sequencing was done on a sample of PBMCs or T cells enriched from blood (not recorded which). This chain connects TRBV5-1 to TRBJ2-7, with 7 positions matching TRBD1. The sequence came from a woman in her forties or fifties who had been exposed to COVID-19. Written as DNA, the CDR3 is TGCGCCAGCAGCGCGATACGGGACAGAGGCTACGAGCAGTACTTC. This encodes CASSAIRDRGYEQYF.